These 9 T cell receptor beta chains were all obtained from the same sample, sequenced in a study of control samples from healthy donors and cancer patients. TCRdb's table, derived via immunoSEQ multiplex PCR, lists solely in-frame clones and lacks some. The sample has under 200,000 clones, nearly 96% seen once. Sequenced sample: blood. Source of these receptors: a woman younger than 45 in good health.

The CDR3 DNA is TGTGCCAGCAGTGAGACGAGAGGGTATAGCAATCAGCCCCAGCATTTT. Its protein product is CASSETRGYSNQPQHF. V gene TRBV6-1 combines with J gene TRBJ1-5; D unresolved. The CDR3 contains 16 residues. Germline-derived CDR1 and CDR2 are MNHNS and SASEGT. V was cut by 3 bases and J by 0 bases, with 12 bases left in between.

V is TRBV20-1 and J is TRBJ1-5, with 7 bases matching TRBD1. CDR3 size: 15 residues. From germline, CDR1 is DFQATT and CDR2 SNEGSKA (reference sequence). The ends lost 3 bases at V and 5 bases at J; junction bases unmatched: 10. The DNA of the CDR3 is TGCAGTGCTAGTCAAAGACAGGGCCAACATCAGCCCCAGCATTTT. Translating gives CSASQRQGQHQPQHF.

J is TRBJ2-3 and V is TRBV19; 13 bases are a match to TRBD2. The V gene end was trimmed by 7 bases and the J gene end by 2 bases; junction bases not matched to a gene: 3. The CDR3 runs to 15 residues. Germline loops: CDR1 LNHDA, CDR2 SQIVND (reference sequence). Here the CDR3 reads CASKGTSGTTDTQYF. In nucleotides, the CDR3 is TGTGCCAGTAAGGGGACTAGCGGGACCACAGATACGCAGTATTTT.

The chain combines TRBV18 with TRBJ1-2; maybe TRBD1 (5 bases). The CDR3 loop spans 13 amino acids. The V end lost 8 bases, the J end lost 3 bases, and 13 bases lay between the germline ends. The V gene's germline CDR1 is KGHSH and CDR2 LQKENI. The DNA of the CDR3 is TGTGCCAGCCGTTTATGGGGGGACTATGGCTACACCTTC. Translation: CASRLWGDYGYTF.

The CDR3 protein is CASSPTGFMNTEAFF. CDR3 DNA: TGTGCCAGCTCACCAACGGGGTTCATGAACACTGAAGCTTTCTTT. The rearrangement uses TRBV18 and TRBJ1-1; D is unclear. Deletions cut 2 bases from V and 0 bases from J, with 10 bases between. This CDR3 is 15 amino acids long. From germline, CDR1 is KGHSH and CDR2 LQKENI. The whole variable domain, remainder taken from reference TRBV18 and TRBJ1-1, is NAGVMQNPRHLVRRRGQEARLRCSPMKGHSHVYWYRQLPEEGLKFMVYLQKENIIDESGMPKERFSAEFPKEGPSILRIQQVVRGDSAAYFCASSPTGFMNTEAFFGQGTRLTVV.

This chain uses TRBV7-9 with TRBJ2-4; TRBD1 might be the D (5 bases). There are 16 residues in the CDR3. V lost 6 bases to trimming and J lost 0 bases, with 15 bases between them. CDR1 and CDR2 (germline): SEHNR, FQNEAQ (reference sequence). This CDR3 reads CASRPQFDRAKNIQYF. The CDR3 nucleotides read TGTGCCAGCAGACCCCAGTTCGACAGAGCCAAAAACATTCAGTACTTC.

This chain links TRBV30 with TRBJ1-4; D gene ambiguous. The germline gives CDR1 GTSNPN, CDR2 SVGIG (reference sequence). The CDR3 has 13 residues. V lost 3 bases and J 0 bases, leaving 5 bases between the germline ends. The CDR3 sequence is CAWRSATNEKLFF. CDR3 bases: TGTGCCTGGAGGTCGGCAACTAATGAAAAACTGTTTTTT.

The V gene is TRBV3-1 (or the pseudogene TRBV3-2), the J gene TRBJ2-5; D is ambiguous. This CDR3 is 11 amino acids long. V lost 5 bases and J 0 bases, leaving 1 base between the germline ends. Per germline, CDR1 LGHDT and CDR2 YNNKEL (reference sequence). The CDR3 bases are TGTGCCAGCAGCTACCAAGAGACCCAGTACTTC. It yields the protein CASSYQETQYF.

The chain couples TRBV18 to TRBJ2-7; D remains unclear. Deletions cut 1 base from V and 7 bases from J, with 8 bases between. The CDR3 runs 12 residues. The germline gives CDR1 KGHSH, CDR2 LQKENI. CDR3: CASSPHAREQYF. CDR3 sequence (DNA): TGTGCCAGCTCACCACATGCGAGAGAGCAGTACTTC.